This passage covers 17 T cell receptor beta chains from one sample sequenced in a study of shared clonotypes between healthy human individuals. Profiling relied on immunoSEQ multiplex PCR, and the TCRdb table lists in-frame clones only, not all of them. This table holds over 850,000 clones, roughly 74% found once. The specimen was memory CD4+ T cells from PBMCs. As for subset: CD45RA-negative fraction. These receptors came from a man aged 18 to 35 in good health. Some clones in this sample may be carry-over from other donors' samples.

As regards this clone: At the DNA level, this CDR3 is encoded by other sequences in the same sample as well. The rearrangement links TRBV4-2 to TRBJ2-2, with 8 bases fitting TRBD2. With 6 bases clipped from V and 2 bases from J, the junction kept 5 bases outside the gene matches. The germline V gene has CDR1 LGHNA and CDR2 YNFKEQ. The CDR3 spans 15 residues. The CDR3 bases are TGTGCCAGCAGTCGAAGCGGGAGTAACACCGGGGAGCTGTTTTTT. Translation: CASSRSGSNTGELFF.

The genes are TRBV11-3 and TRBJ2-2; 7 bases are a match to TRBD1. CDR1 and CDR2 from the germline V gene are SGHNT and YENEEA. Trimming at V came to 1 base and at J to 3 bases, leaving 5 bases not matched to a gene. The CDR3 is made up of 16 amino acids. The CDR3 loop is CASSLGLRGHTGELFF. Here the CDR3 DNA reads TGTGCCAGCAGCTTAGGTTTAAGGGGGCACACCGGGGAGCTGTTTTTT.

In its sample, this clone was seen many times. V is TRBV7-9 and J is TRBJ1-2; a possible D gene is TRBD1 (6 bases). This CDR3 is built from 12 residues. V was shortened by 4 bases and J by 4 bases, with 7 bases between the two germline ends. The germline V gene encodes CDR1 SEHNR and CDR2 FQNEAQ (reference sequence). DNA for the CDR3: TGTGCCAGCAGCTCACAGGGCTATGGCTACACCTTC. Residues: CASSSQGYGYTF.

As for this clone: This may be a read error: a much more frequent sequence differs by one nucleotide. Other DNA sequences in the sample encode the same CDR3. The chain links TRBV5-4 to TRBJ1-5; possibly TRBD1 for D (5 bases). Trimming removed 4 bases at V and 2 bases at J, with 7 bases between. The CDR3 loop spans 13 amino acids. Germline V gives CDR1 SGHNT, CDR2 YYREEE (reference sequence). The CDR3 reads CASSPGGNQPQHF. In DNA form, the CDR3 reads TGTGCCAGCAGCCCGGGGGGCAATCAGCCCCAGCATTTT.

The chain employs TRBV19 and TRBJ2-6; the D call may be TRBD1 or TRBD2 (6 bases each). The CDR3 has 14 residues. Trimming cost V 6 bases and J 5 bases, with 11 bases left between them. Germline values: CDR1 LNHDA, CDR2 SQIVND (reference sequence). The CDR3 here is CASSRGPWANVLTF. CDR3 bases: TGTGCCAGTAGCCGGGGGCCCTGGGCCAACGTCCTGACTTTC.

The chain links TRBV5-1 to TRBJ2-7, with TRBD2 matching over 9 bases. Germline CDR1 is SGHRS and CDR2 is YFSETQ. Trimming cost V 0 bases and J 5 bases; bases outside gene matches: 6. The CDR3 is made up of 15 amino acids. The CDR3 nucleotides read TGCGCCAGCAGCTTGGGCGGGGGGGCGTTAAACGAGCAGTACTTC. It encodes CASSLGGGALNEQYF. Full variable domain (outside the CDR3, taken from reference TRBV5-1 and TRBJ2-7): KAGVTQTPRYLIKTRGQQVTLSCSPISGHRSVSWYQQTPGQGLQFLFEYFSETQRNKGNFPGRFSGRQFSNSRSEMNVSTLELGDSALYLCASSLGGGALNEQYFGPGTRLTVT.

V gene TRBV5-1 combines with J gene TRBJ2-7; 10 bases line up with TRBD2. The CDR3 loop spans 15 amino acids. The junction had 7 bases not matched to a gene; V was cut back by 4 bases and J by 3 bases. Germline CDR1 and CDR2: SGHRS and YFSETQ. DNA of the CDR3: TGCGCCAGCAGCCCACTCGGGACTAGCGTCTACGAGCAGTACTTC. Translating it yields CASSPLGTSVYEQYF.

This rearrangement joins TRBV27 to TRBJ1-1; 7 bases line up with TRBD1. The V and J ends lost 6 bases and 5 bases, in that order; junction bases with no gene match: 12. CDR1 is MNHEY and CDR2 is SMNVEV in the germline V gene (reference sequence). The length of the CDR3 is 15 residues. The CDR3 DNA is TGTGCCAGCAGATCGACAGGGTTGAGCGGGACTGAAGCTTTCTTT. Translating gives CASRSTGLSGTEAFF.

The rearrangement uses TRBV7-2 and TRBJ1-5; 8 bases match TRBD1. CDR1 SGHTA and CDR2 FQGNSA come from the germline V gene. There are 12 residues in the CDR3. V trimming: 6 bases; J trimming: 6 bases; junction bases outside the gene matches: 1. DNA for the CDR3: TGTGCCAGCAGTGACAGGGGTCAGCCCCAGCATTTT. Its protein product is CASSDRGQPQHF.

The chain links TRBV5-1 to TRBJ2-7; 10 bases align to TRBD2. This CDR3 comprises 15 residues. CDR1 SGHRS and CDR2 YFSETQ come from the germline V gene. Trimming at V came to 0 bases and at J to 3 bases, leaving 3 bases not matched to a gene. The CDR3 bases are TGCGCCAGCAGCTTGGTGTCTAGCGGGAGCTACGAGCAGTACTTC. It translates to CASSLVSSGSYEQYF.

V usage is TRBV18 and J usage is TRBJ1-5, with D tentatively TRBD1 (5 bases). The CDR3 has 15 residues. V was trimmed by 4 bases and J by 6 bases, leaving 16 bases between them. The germline CDR1 and CDR2 sequences are KGHSH and LQKENI. Here the CDR3 reads CASSQGTGLVQPQHF. In nucleotides, the CDR3 is TGTGCCAGCTCACAGGGGACGGGTTTGGTTCAGCCCCAGCATTTT. The full variable domain, its missing parts supplied by reference TRBV18 and TRBJ1-5, is NAGVMQNPRHLVRRRGQEARLRCSPMKGHSHVYWYRQLPEEGLKFMVYLQKENIIDESGMPKERFSAEFPKEGPSILRIQQVVRGDSAAYFCASSQGTGLVQPQHFGDGTRLSIL.

Comment on this clone: The identical CDR3 is also encoded by other nucleotide sequences in the sample. The V call is TRBV5-6, the J call TRBJ1-1; D is uncertain. V gave up 2 bases and J gave up 1 base, with 6 bases separating them. The CDR3 length is 13 residues. Per the germline V gene, CDR1 is SGHDT and CDR2 is YYEEEE. DNA of the CDR3: TGTGCCAGCAGCTTTTACAGGAACACTGAAGCTTTCTTT. This translates into CASSFYRNTEAFF.

This chain connects TRBV4-1 to TRBJ2-1, with 8 bases fitting TRBD2. Germline trimming cut 7 bases from V and 5 bases from J; bases unmatched to any gene: 4. The CDR3 loop spans 13 amino acids. Germline V lookup: CDR1 MGHRA, CDR2 YSYEKL. The CDR3 DNA reads TGCGCCAGCAAAGGACTAGCCAACAATGAGCAGTTCTTC. It yields the protein CASKGLANNEQFF.

This chain links TRBV5-1 with TRBJ2-7; 11 nucleotides match TRBD2. CDR3 length: 16 amino acids. J lost 6 bases, V lost 4 bases, and 12 bases had no gene match. The V gene's germline CDR1 is SGHRS and CDR2 YFSETQ. The CDR3 is CASSERVTSGSGEQYF. The CDR3 DNA reads as TGCGCCAGCAGCGAAAGGGTCACTAGCGGGAGTGGCGAGCAGTACTTC.

CDR3 region: CASGLVVTVGRRPLVAFF. CDR3 coding DNA: TGTGCTAGTGGTTTGGTAGTTACAGTGGGCAGGAGGCCACTGGTAGCTTTCTTT. This chain connects TRBV12-5 to TRBJ1-1; D is ambiguous. From germline, CDR1 is LGHNT and CDR2 FRNRAP. V was clipped by 0 bases and J by 10 bases, with 27 bases between them. The CDR3 totals 18 residues. Full variable domain (outside the CDR3, taken from reference TRBV12-5 and TRBJ1-1): DARVTQTPRHKVTEMGQEVTMRCQPILGHNTVFWYRQTMMQGLELLAYFRNRAPLDDSGMPKDRFSAEMPDATLATLKIQPSEPRDSAVYFCASGLVVTVGRRPLVAFFGQGTRLTVV.

The chain uses TRBV4-2 and TRBJ2-3, with 7 nucleotides matching TRBD1. With V trimmed by 4 bases and J by 1 base, 8 bases remained unmatched. CDR1 LGHNA and CDR2 YNFKEQ come from the germline V gene. The CDR3 sequence is 16 residues long. CDR3 bases: TGTGCCAGCAGCCCCCTGACAGGGTTGGGCACAGATACGCAGTATTTT. Translating gives CASSPLTGLGTDTQYF.

This clone was counted only a few times. The genes are TRBV6-5 and TRBJ2-1, with D tentatively TRBD1 or TRBD2 (6 bases each). Trimming stripped 2 bases from V and 6 bases from J, with 17 bases between. The CDR3 spans 16 residues. Germline CDR1 is MNHEY and CDR2 is SVGAGI. The chain's CDR3 is CASSYPLRLGGNEQFF. CDR3 DNA sequence: TGTGCCAGCAGTTACCCCCTAAGACTAGGGGGCAATGAGCAGTTCTTC.